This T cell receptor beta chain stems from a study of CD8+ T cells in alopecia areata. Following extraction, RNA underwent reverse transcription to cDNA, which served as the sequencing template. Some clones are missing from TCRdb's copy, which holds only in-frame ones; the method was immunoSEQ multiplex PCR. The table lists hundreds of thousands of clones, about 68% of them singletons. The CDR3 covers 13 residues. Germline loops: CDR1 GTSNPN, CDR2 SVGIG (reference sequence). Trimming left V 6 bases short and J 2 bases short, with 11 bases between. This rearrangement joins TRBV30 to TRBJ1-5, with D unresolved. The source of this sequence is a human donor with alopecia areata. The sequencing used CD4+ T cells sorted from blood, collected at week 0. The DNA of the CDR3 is TGTGCCTGTAACCGGGGTGGCAATCAGCCCCAGCATTTT. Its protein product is CACNRGGNQPQHF.